The 32 T cell receptor beta chains below all came from one sample that was sequenced in a study of beta chain features in type 1 diabetes listed by TCRdb under 2018. Library preparation was by the immunoSEQ multiplex PCR assay. The entire isolated RNA was reverse transcribed using the High Capacity cDNA Reverse Transcription Kit, and thus expressed TCRB transcripts were sequenced. Sourced from immuneACCESS, this table was stored by TCRdb with only in-frame sequences that have V and J called. A share of the clones is absent; for the studies checked, an unresolved V gene accounts for under half, and the remainder has no known explanation. For this sample there are 120,000 to 150,000 clones; roughly 53% appear just once. 0.35% to 0.5% of the sample goes to the ten largest clones. Sequencing was done on a sample of Tregs from blood. This specimen's cell subset or site label, per the study, means: regulatory CD4+ T cells. The receptors here all came from a man aged 18 to 29 in good health.

This clone appeared a few times. The rearrangement links TRBV4-2 to TRBJ2-7; no definite D call. The V gene's germline CDR1 is LGHNA and CDR2 YNFKEQ. Trimming took off 0 bases at V and 3 bases at J, with 6 bases between the two ends. This CDR3 is built from 13 residues. Here the CDR3 reads CASSQDSRYEQYF. The DNA for the CDR3 is TGTGCCAGCAGCCAAGATAGCCGCTACGAGCAGTACTTC.

The rearrangement joins TRBV11-3 to TRBJ2-2; D is uncertain. This CDR3 has 12 residues. Germline CDR1 reads SGHNT; CDR2 reads YENEEA. V shed 5 bases and J shed 2 bases, with 3 bases lying between them. The CDR3 DNA sequence: TGTGCCAGCAGCCCTAACACCGGGGAGCTGTTTTTT. Protein sequence: CASSPNTGELFF. The complete variable domain, with remaining parts taken from reference TRBV11-3 and TRBJ2-2, reads EAGVVQSPRYKIIEKKQPVAFWCNPISGHNTLYWYLQNLGQGPELLIRYENEEAVDDSQLPKDRFSAERLKGVDSTLKIQPAELGDSAVYLCASSPNTGELFFGEGSRLTVL.

V usage is TRBV7-2 and J usage is TRBJ2-5, with TRBD2 identical over 10 bases. Looked up from germline, CDR1 is SGHTA and CDR2 is FQGNSA. Trimming took 5 bases from V and 0 from J; bases not matched to a gene: 3. The CDR3 totals 15 residues. The chain's CDR3 is CASSPLAGYQETQYF. The CDR3 region has the DNA TGTGCCAGCAGCCCACTAGCGGGATACCAAGAGACCCAGTACTTC.

V and J are TRBV28 and TRBJ1-4, with no clear D. Looked up from germline, CDR1 is MDHEN and CDR2 is SYDVKM. Between the trimmed V and J ends, which lost 5 bases and 3 bases, there was a span of 10 bases. The CDR3 length is 14 residues. The CDR3 DNA reads TGTGCCAGCAGTCCCCCGGGGTCTAATGAAAAACTGTTTTTT. Translating it yields CASSPPGSNEKLFF.

On this clone itself: Other DNA sequences in this specimen translate into the identical CDR3. This sequence joins TRBV6-6 and TRBJ2-2; D not certain. Germline loops: CDR1 MNHNY, CDR2 SVGAGI (reference sequence). V was clipped by 0 bases and J by 3 bases, with 5 bases between them. The CDR3 extends over 14 amino acids. CDR3 DNA: TGTGCCAGCAGTTACTCGCAGTACACCGGGGAGCTGTTTTTT. It yields the protein CASSYSQYTGELFF.

V usage is TRBV29-1 and J usage is TRBJ1-1; unclear D gene. The V end was cut by 1 base, the J end by 4 bases, with 7 bases between. Germline assignment: CDR1 SQVTM and CDR2 ANQGSEA. CDR3 length equals 12 residues. In DNA, the CDR3 is TGCAGCGTTGAAGCGGAGGGCACTGAAGCTTTCTTT. It specifies CSVEAEGTEAFF. The variable domain in full, with the rest retrieved from reference TRBV29-1 and TRBJ1-1, is SAVISQKPSRDICQRGTSLTIQCQVDSQVTMMFWYRQQPGQSLTLIATANQGSEATYESGFVIDKFPISRPNLTFSTLTVSNMSPEDSSIYLCSVEAEGTEAFFGQGTRLTVV.

CDR3 sequence (DNA): TGTGCCAGCAGCTTAGAAGGACTCGCTAGCGGGCAGTACTTC. Translated, it gives CASSLEGLASGQYF. This chain joins TRBV7-2 and TRBJ2-7; 7 nucleotides line up with TRBD2. Per germline, CDR1 SGHTA and CDR2 FQGNSA. The CDR3 totals 14 residues. J gave up 9 bases and V 1 base, and 9 bases lay outside the gene matches.

The chain joins TRBV11-2 to TRBJ2-1, with D possibly TRBD2 on 7 matching bases. Deletions cut 2 bases from V and 3 bases from J, with 11 bases between. This CDR3 is built from 15 residues. Germline V gene data show CDR1 as SGHAT and CDR2 as FQNNGV. The CDR3 DNA follows: TGTGCCAGCAGCTTAAGGGGGGGCTTCTACAATGAGCAGTTCTTC. Amino acids: CASSLRGGFYNEQFF.

This chain connects TRBV4-1 to TRBJ2-4, with TRBD1 identical over 12 bases. This CDR3 is 15 amino acids long. Germline lookup yields CDR1 MGHRA and CDR2 YSYEKL. Trimming cost V 8 bases and J 5 bases; bases outside gene matches: 7. The DNA of the CDR3 is TGCGCCAGCTCAAGGGACAGGGGGCCCCAAAACATTCAGTACTTC. Translation: CASSRDRGPQNIQYF.

The J gene is TRBJ2-7, the V gene TRBV5-1, with a weak D call TRBD1 (7 bases). The CDR3 is 14 residues long. V lost 5 bases, J lost 1 base, and 13 bases lay in between. Germline V lookup: CDR1 SGHRS, CDR2 YFSETQ. CDR3 in DNA: TGCGCCAGCAGGCGGGGACAGTTTTCCTACGAGCAGTACTTC. Its protein is CASRRGQFSYEQYF.

The chain links TRBV30 to TRBJ2-3; D gene unclear. Germline V CDR1 and CDR2: GTSNPN, SVGIG (reference sequence). This CDR3 comprises 13 residues. V shed 0 bases and J shed 1 base, with 5 bases lying between them. The CDR3 reads CAWSVTGTDTQYF. The CDR3 DNA is TGTGCCTGGAGTGTAACGGGCACAGATACGCAGTATTTT.

The CDR3 is CASRGLAGLYEQFF. CDR3 bases: TGTGCCAGCAGGGGACTAGCGGGACTCTATGAGCAGTTCTTC. The V and J genes are TRBV7-8 and TRBJ2-1, with 13 bases aligning to TRBD2. CDR3 length: 14 residues. J gave up 8 bases and V 6 bases, and 4 bases lay outside the gene matches. Germline CDR1 SGHVS, CDR2 FQNEAQ.

The chain employs TRBV19 and TRBJ2-2, with a tentative D call TRBD2 (5 bases). Trimming took off 5 bases at V and 3 bases at J, with 10 bases between the two ends. The CDR3 is made up of 14 amino acids. Germline V gives CDR1 LNHDA, CDR2 SQIVND (reference sequence). The CDR3 DNA is TGTGCCAGTAGTTACACGGAGGACACCGGGGAGCTGTTTTTT. Amino acids: CASSYTEDTGELFF. Complete variable domain (other parts from reference TRBV19 and TRBJ2-2): DGGITQSPKYLFRKEGQNVTLSCEQNLNHDAMYWYRQDPGQGLRLIYYSQIVNDFQKGDIAEGYSVSREKKESFPLTVTSAQKNPTAFYLCASSYTEDTGELFFGEGSRLTVL.

The chain combines TRBV5-1 with TRBJ1-1; the D gene is possibly TRBD1 (5 bases). V was pared by 1 base and J by 1 base, with 14 bases between. The CDR3 consists of 16 residues. CDR1 SGHRS and CDR2 YFSETQ come from the germline V gene. CDR3 protein: CASSLTYGHSNTEAFF. In nucleotides, the CDR3 is TGCGCCAGCAGCTTGACCTACGGACATTCGAACACTGAAGCTTTCTTT.

The sample holds one count of this clone. The J gene is TRBJ1-2, the V gene TRBV27; 10 bases match TRBD1. V lost 8 bases to trimming and J lost 4 bases; unmatched junction nucleotides: 10. This CDR3 is built from 15 residues. The germline CDR1 and CDR2 sequences are MNHEY and SMNVEV (reference sequence). The CDR3 sequence is CASGRDRGMAYGYTF. The CDR3 coding sequence is TGTGCCAGCGGCCGGGACAGGGGTATGGCCTATGGCTACACCTTC.

The J gene is TRBJ1-2, the V gene TRBV28; 7 bases map to TRBD1. The ends lost 5 bases at V and 2 bases at J; junction bases unmatched: 2. The CDR3 sequence is 13 residues long. Germline V gene sequence: CDR1 MDHEN, CDR2 SYDVKM. The DNA of the CDR3 is TGTGCCAGCAGTCTGGGACAGAACTATGGCTACACCTTC. This sequence encodes CASSLGQNYGYTF.

This clone was seen only a few times. The V gene is TRBV19, the J gene TRBJ2-3, with TRBD1 matching 8 bases. CDR3 length: 14 amino acids. V lost 7 bases, J lost 6 bases, and 9 bases stayed unmatched. The germline CDR1 and CDR2 sequences are LNHDA and SQIVND (reference sequence). CDR3: CASKQGERGDTQYF. In DNA form, the CDR3 reads TGTGCCAGTAAACAGGGGGAAAGGGGGGATACGCAGTATTTT.

This clone occurred a few times. The rearrangement joins TRBV28 to TRBJ1-5; the D is unclear. This CDR3 is 14 amino acids long. The germline V gene has CDR1 MDHEN and CDR2 SYDVKM. The V gene lost 3 bases and the J gene lost 3 bases, with 9 bases spanning the gap. The CDR3, as DNA: TGTGCCAGCAGTTTCGGGAGATCCAATCAGCCCCAGCATTTT. The encoded protein is CASSFGRSNQPQHF.

This clone was observed a single time. This CDR3 is missing its conserved last phenylalanine or tryptophan, likely due to a read error. This rearrangement joins TRBV7-8 to TRBJ2-7, with 12 bases identical to TRBD2. From germline, CDR1 is SGHVS and CDR2 FQNEAQ. J lost 0 bases, V lost 3 bases, and 0 bases had no gene match. This CDR3 spans 15 amino acids. The DNA for the CDR3 is TGTGCCAGCAGCTTGACTAGCGGGAGCTCCTACGAGCAGTACCTC. It encodes CASSLTSGSSYEQYL.

The chain couples TRBV5-1 to TRBJ2-2; the match to TRBD1 covers 9 bases. V lost 2 bases and J lost 4; bases outside the gene matches: 3. Germline V gene lookup returns CDR1 SGHRS and CDR2 YFSETQ. The CDR3 runs to 15 residues. CDR3 protein: CASSFWGQGTGELFF. The CDR3 DNA is TGCGCCAGCAGCTTCTGGGGACAGGGCACCGGGGAGCTGTTTTTT.

With regard to this clone: Other DNA sequences from this sample encode an identical CDR3 as well. The chain employs TRBV5-1 and TRBJ2-2, with TRBD1 identical over 8 bases. CDR1 and CDR2 from the germline V gene are SGHRS and YFSETQ. Trimming removed 4 bases from V and 0 bases from J; junction bases left unmatched: 2. The CDR3 covers 15 residues. DNA for the CDR3: TGCGCCAGCAGCCTGACAGGGGCGAACACCGGGGAGCTGTTTTTT. It codes for CASSLTGANTGELFF.

The J gene is TRBJ2-7, the V gene TRBV7-2; 11 bases fit TRBD2. The germline gives CDR1 SGHTA, CDR2 FQGNSA. The CDR3 loop spans 14 amino acids. Trimming took 7 bases from V and 7 from J; bases not matched to a gene: 9. CDR3 amino acids: CASTRLAGPSEQYF. The CDR3 nucleotides read TGTGCCAGCACCCGACTAGCGGGACCCTCTGAGCAGTACTTC.

This clone was seen only a few times. V and J are TRBV6-1 and TRBJ1-6; D gene ambiguous. This CDR3 comprises 13 residues. V was cut by 7 bases and J by 7 bases, with 11 bases left in between. Germline CDR1 and CDR2: MNHNS and SASEGT. The CDR3 nucleotides read TGTGCCAGCACCGCGGCGGGCAATTCACCCCTCCACTTT. It translates to CASTAAGNSPLHF.

The CDR3 DNA reads TGCAGCGTGAGGTGGCGGAGCACAGATACGCAGTATTTT. Translating it yields CSVRWRSTDTQYF. This chain joins TRBV29-1 and TRBJ2-3; D remains ambiguous. The CDR3 contains 13 residues. Germline loops: CDR1 SQVTM, CDR2 ANQGSEA. Trimming stripped 6 bases from V and 0 bases from J, with 10 bases between.

This clone has just a few counts. The rearrangement uses TRBV10-3 and TRBJ1-2; possibly TRBD1 for D (5 bases). Trimming stripped 6 bases from V and 8 bases from J, with 13 bases between. The CDR3 length is 12 residues. Per the germline V gene, CDR1 is ENHRY and CDR2 is SYGVKD. The CDR3 spells CAIRGTVEGYTF. In DNA form, the CDR3 reads TGTGCCATCAGGGGGACTGTGGAGGGCTACACCTTC.

This clone has a handful of counts. This rearrangement joins TRBV7-2 to TRBJ2-7; no reliable D call. V shed 3 bases and J shed 4 bases, with 19 bases lying between them. The CDR3 length is 16 residues. The V gene's germline CDR1 is SGHTA and CDR2 FQGNSA. This CDR3 reads CASSLALARVAYEQYF. The CDR3 DNA reads as TGTGCCAGCAGCTTGGCCCTGGCACGGGTAGCTTACGAGCAGTACTTC.

This clone was observed a few times. The V call is TRBV10-3, the J call TRBJ2-3; weak D call: TRBD2 (5 bases). The germline V gene has CDR1 ENHRY and CDR2 SYGVKD. The CDR3 has 13 residues. The ends were cut back, 7 bases at V and 1 base at J, with 9 bases in the middle. DNA of the CDR3: TGTGCCATCATGCTCGGGGGCACAGATACGCAGTATTTT. Protein product: CAIMLGGTDTQYF.

This chain links TRBV20-1 with TRBJ1-2; D is unclear. CDR1 DFQATT and CDR2 SNEGSKA come from the germline V gene (reference sequence). The CDR3 extends over 11 amino acids. The V and J ends lost 1 base and 7 bases respectively, with 7 bases between them. The DNA of the CDR3 is TGCAGTGCTAGAGGGTCCGGTGGCTACACCTTC. It yields the protein CSARGSGGYTF.

The rearrangement links TRBV19 to TRBJ2-2; possibly TRBD1 for D (6 bases). The CDR3 has 13 residues. Trimming pared 6 bases from V and 7 bases from J, leaving 12 bases between. Germline assignment: CDR1 LNHDA and CDR2 SQIVND (reference sequence). In nucleotides, the CDR3 is TGTGCCAGTAGGACAGGCCAAATCGGGGAGCTGTTTTTT. It translates to CASRTGQIGELFF.

J is TRBJ1-1 and V is TRBV7-2; D call uncertain. Germline loops: CDR1 SGHTA, CDR2 FQGNSA. Trimming took 1 base from V and 6 from J, leaving 15 bases between them. This CDR3 is built from 15 residues. The CDR3 sequence is CASSLGVAPLSEAFF. The CDR3, as DNA: TGTGCCAGCAGCTTAGGTGTTGCCCCACTCTCTGAAGCTTTCTTT.

This sequence joins TRBV15 and TRBJ1-2; D is unresolved. The germline gives CDR1 LNHNV, CDR2 YYDKDF (reference sequence). The V and J ends lost 2 bases and 7 bases respectively, with 14 bases between them. This CDR3 is 14 amino acids long. The CDR3 protein is CATSRNLAPGGYTF. The CDR3 bases are TGTGCCACCAGCAGAAACTTGGCCCCGGGTGGCTACACCTTC.

The chain couples TRBV5-5 to TRBJ2-7, with D possibly being TRBD1 (5 bases). The CDR3 loop spans 14 amino acids. Trimming cost V 4 bases and J 7 bases, with 18 bases left between them. Germline values: CDR1 SGHKS, CDR2 YYEKEE (reference sequence). The CDR3 nucleotides are TGTGCCAGCAGCATGCGCCGACCTCAGGGTGAGCAGTACTTC. This sequence encodes CASSMRRPQGEQYF.